This is a list of T cell receptor beta chains from one sample in a study of blood T cell repertoires in COVID-19. This table comes from immunoSEQ multiplex PCR, and its TCRdb copy is limited to in-frame clones, with some not included. The sample contains under 250,000 clones, roughly 86% of which appear only once. The sequencing sample was made of peripheral blood. These receptor sequences come from a woman aged 40 to 49 with acute or convalescent COVID-19. Each CDR3 is given with its conserved first and last residue.

j_call	v_call	cdr3_aa
TRBJ1-3	TRBV9	CASSVDRSIGNTIYF
TRBJ2-1	TRBV5-1	CASSYGQGPYNEQFF
TRBJ2-5	TRBV11-1	CASGFKQGEETQYF
TRBJ2-1	TRBV5-4	CASSSRRSEQFF
TRBJ2-1	TRBV9	CASSVGTGDYNEQFF
TRBJ2-3	TRBV12-1	CASSFAIGGYF
TRBJ2-7	TRBV5-1	CASSLTRQRSYEQYF
TRBJ1-1	TRBV2	CASRGQMNTEAFF
TRBJ2-7	TRBV10-1	CASAGRWTYEQYF
TRBJ1-4	TRBV10-3	CAIRGGANEKLFF
TRBJ1-1	TRBV10-2	CASRPSQGGTEAFF
TRBJ1-1	TRBV29-1	CSGQTGETEAFF
TRBJ2-3	TRBV21-1	CASPSPGGACTDTQYF
TRBJ2-1	TRBV4-2	CASSQDRDNEQFF
TRBJ1-2	TRBV6-5	CASEALTNYGYTF
TRBJ1-2	TRBV30	CALPGQGRSYGYTF
TRBJ1-2	TRBV28	CASSSRQGIRRGYTF
TRBJ2-1	TRBV11-2	CASSPAGVSENEQFF
TRBJ2-5	TRBV10-3	CAISDSGHHLYF
TRBJ2-3	TRBV3-1/TRBV3-2	CASSRHPGDADTQYF
TRBJ1-2	TRBV7-2	CASSRLGANYGYTF
TRBJ2-1	TRBV20-1	CSASPAPGLADNEQFF
TRBJ1-2	TRBV6-5	CASRLSFVSYGYTF
TRBJ2-5	TRBV2	CASSDPTIQETQYF
TRBJ1-2	TRBV19	CASWGGRNYGYTF
TRBJ2-1	TRBV27	CASTLTGWGYNEQFF
TRBJ1-2	TRBV5-1	CASSGLTGGADGYTF
TRBJ2-3	TRBV11-2	CASSRFGTGGADTQYF
TRBJ2-7	TRBV11-2	CASSLATSGYEQYF
TRBJ2-7	TRBV2	CASRDSYYEQYF
TRBJ2-3	TRBV3-1/TRBV3-2	CASSQDGSGRATDTQYF
TRBJ2-7	TRBV5-1	CASKRGDSYEQYF
TRBJ2-4	TRBV2	CASSDLTRGAKNIQYF
TRBJ1-1	TRBV20-1	CSASRVNTEAFF
TRBJ1-1	TRBV27	CASSSGSRGNTEAFF
TRBJ1-1	TRBV18	CASSPRWQLNTEAFF
TRBJ2-4	TRBV19	CASSIRAGGASAKNIQYF
TRBJ2-5	TRBV6-5	CASSAGGGSETQYF
TRBJ1-1	TRBV25-1	CASREDGEAFF
TRBJ1-5	TRBV30	CASSGQGLGQPQHF
TRBJ2-7	TRBV6-1	CASSDDSYEQYF
TRBJ1-2	TRBV5-6	CASSLRLGRGYTF
TRBJ2-3	TRBV5-1	CASSLARPSTDTQYF
TRBJ2-7	TRBV6-2/TRBV6-3	CASSYSVAGYEQYF
TRBJ2-7	TRBV5-5	CASSFWGAGYEQYF
TRBJ1-2	TRBV20-1	CSSGDYGYTF
TRBJ2-3	TRBV19	CASSIGLRSIVTDTQYF
TRBJ2-1	TRBV4-1	CASSPLWASGGAIEQFF
TRBJ2-7	TRBV10-3	CAISGLESQGFPYEQYF
TRBJ1-1	TRBV5-1	CASSLTGPPRRTEAFF
TRBJ2-1	TRBV19	CASSMNEYRDRGLDEQFF
TRBJ2-3	TRBV6-5	CASSAGVRPDTQYF
TRBJ1-1	TRBV30	CAYRQGWGLNTEAFF
TRBJ1-2	TRBV27	CASSLSETGRNGYTF
TRBJ2-7	TRBV10-2	CASTAGGYEQYF
TRBJ2-7	TRBV20-1	CSVENGEQYF
TRBJ2-7	TRBV6-5	CASIQGGRAAYEQYF
TRBJ1-4	TRBV18	CASSPLGQGEKLFF
TRBJ2-7	TRBV20-1	CSASPPSSYEQYF